This T cell receptor beta chain was profiled in a study of CD8 T cells in ankylosing spondylitis. As concerns this clonotype: Its antigen remains unidentified.

A single record per CDR3 protein comes from TCRdb applying MiXCR to the 5' RACE reads. The sample has hundreds of thousands of distinct CDR3 sequences, roughly 12% seen once. This CDR3 comprises 14 residues. V shed 3 bases, J shed 4 bases, and the junction held 5 bases outside the gene matches. General observations from the study: For ankylosing spondylitis blood, a TCR beta motif of seven to nine highly homologous variants appeared characteristic. The authors reported significant enrichment of disease-linked clones in matched ankylosing spondylitis synovial fluid.

The V and J genes are TRBV12-3 or TRBV12-4 and TRBJ2-7; 8 nucleotides line up with TRBD1. The sample consisted of blood, either unsorted or a sorted T cell fraction (not recorded which). This clonotype was obtained from a male donor with ankylosing spondylitis. The DNA for the CDR3 is TGTGCCAGCAGTTTTCGGACAGGGTTATACGAGCAGTACTTC. Encoded protein: CASSFRTGLYEQYF.